Shown below are 32 T cell receptor beta chains from a single sample sequenced in a study of cytotoxic CD8 clonotypes in ibrutinib-treated CLL. TCRdb's table, derived via immunoSEQ multiplex PCR, lists solely in-frame clones and lacks some. The sample records some 310,000 clones, almost 80% being singletons. Sequencing used PBMCs, obtained before ibrutinib treatment. Receptor source: a human donor with chronic lymphocytic leukemia.

This chain links TRBV7-6 with TRBJ2-7; a possible D gene is TRBD1 (6 bases). The CDR3 consists of 15 residues. V was shortened by 1 base and J by 6 bases, with 16 bases between the two germline ends. The germline V gene has CDR1 SGHVS and CDR2 FNYEAQ. Here the CDR3 DNA reads TGTGCCAGCAGCTTAGAGATCCAGGGGATGGGCGAGCAGTACTTC. It yields the protein CASSLEIQGMGEQYF.

A remark on this clone: The sample holds other DNA sequences that translate to the same CDR3. J is TRBJ1-2 and V is TRBV27; tentatively, D is TRBD1 (6 bases). The CDR3 length is 15 residues. CDR1 is MNHEY, CDR2 SMNVEV, per germline (reference sequence). V was pared by 2 bases and J by 1 base, with 11 bases between. The CDR3 loop reads CASSLTGHLNYGYTF. In DNA, the CDR3 is TGTGCCAGCAGTTTAACGGGACACCTTAACTATGGCTACACCTTC.

This clone was counted once. The V call is TRBV5-1, the J call TRBJ2-1, with unresolved D. This CDR3 is built from 13 residues. Looked up from germline, CDR1 is SGHRS and CDR2 is YFSETQ. V was cut by 0 bases and J by 7 bases, with 8 bases left in between. CDR3 sequence: CASSLGAVNEQFF. The CDR3 coding sequence is TGCGCCAGCAGCTTGGGTGCCGTGAATGAGCAGTTCTTC.

The rearrangement joins TRBV4-3 to TRBJ2-7; tentative D call: TRBD1 (5 bases). CDR1 LGHNA and CDR2 YSLEER come from the germline V gene. The V and J ends lost 4 bases and 4 bases respectively, with 14 bases between them. The CDR3 consists of 14 residues. The CDR3 loop reads CASSLTLTVYEQYF. The DNA for the CDR3 is TGCGCCAGCAGCCTAACTTTGACAGTTTACGAGCAGTACTTC.

This rearrangement joins TRBV2 to TRBJ2-5, with D maybe TRBD2 (6 bases). Germline-derived CDR1 and CDR2 are SNHLY and FYNNEI. V was shortened by 1 base and J by 5 bases, with 11 bases between the two germline ends. This CDR3 contains 14 residues. The CDR3 sequence is CASSEVAASETQYF. The CDR3 DNA follows: TGTGCCAGCAGTGAAGTAGCGGCAAGCGAGACCCAGTACTTC.

CDR3 sequence (DNA): TGTGCCAGCTCACCAACGGGGGCACAGATCACAGATACGCAGTATTTT. Its translation: CASSPTGAQITDTQYF. The J gene is TRBJ2-3, the V gene TRBV18; D may match TRBD1 or TRBD2 (6 bases each). Trimming pared 2 bases from V and 2 bases from J, leaving 14 bases between. The CDR3 covers 16 residues. CDR1 and CDR2 (germline): KGHSH, LQKENI.

The chain couples TRBV13 to TRBJ2-7; 9 bases are a match to TRBD2. The V segment lost 0 bases and the J segment 2 bases; nucleotides outside the gene matches: 8. Germline-derived CDR1 and CDR2 are PRHDT and FYEKMQ (reference sequence). The CDR3 extends over 17 amino acids. The DNA for the CDR3 is TGTGCCAGCAGCTTAGGCCCGCTAGCGGGACAAACCTACGAGCAGTACTTC. Translating gives CASSLGPLAGQTYEQYF. The full variable domain, in which reference TRBV13 and TRBJ2-7 provide the parts outside the CDR3, is AAGVIQSPRHLIKEKRETATLKCYPIPRHDTVYWYQQGPGQDPQFLISFYEKMQSDKGSIPDRFSAQQFSDYHSELNMSSLELGDSALYFCASSLGPLAGQTYEQYFGPGTRLTVT.

J is TRBJ2-7 and V is TRBV25-1, with D perhaps matching TRBD2 (6 bases). Deletions cut 5 bases from V and 3 bases from J, with 11 bases between. The CDR3 extends over 13 amino acids. CDR1 is MGHDK, CDR2 SYGVNS, per germline. The DNA for the CDR3 is TGTGCCAGCAGTTCCCGGACTATCTACGAGCAGTACTTC. It yields the protein CASSSRTIYEQYF.

Remarks on this clone: At one end the junction does not follow the germline gene, possibly because of a read error. The chain recombines TRBV19 with TRBJ2-1; D ambiguous. The CDR3 runs 13 residues. Germline V gene data show CDR1 as LNHDA and CDR2 as SQIVND (reference sequence). The CDR3 here is CAISSSAGNEQFF. The DNA of the CDR3 is TGTGCCATTAGTTCCAGTGCTGGCAATGAGCAGTTCTTC.

V usage is TRBV10-3 and J usage is TRBJ2-7; D is possibly TRBD1 or TRBD2 (5 bases each). Germline CDR1 is ENHRY and CDR2 is SYGVKD. The CDR3 has 15 residues. With 10 bases removed from V and 0 bases from J, the gap between germline ends came to 19 bases. This CDR3 reads CASGDRDALSYEQYF. The CDR3 bases are TGTGCCAGCGGAGACCGGGACGCCCTCTCCTACGAGCAGTACTTC.

The rearrangement uses TRBV4-2 and TRBJ2-1, with TRBD2 matching 9 bases. V was pared by 0 bases and J by 7 bases, with 7 bases of the junction left unmatched. The V gene's germline CDR1 is LGHNA and CDR2 YNFKEQ. The CDR3 is 16 residues long. The DNA of the CDR3 is TGTGCCAGCAGCCAAGAGGTGGCGGGGGGGCGGAATGAGCAGTTCTTC. Protein sequence: CASSQEVAGGRNEQFF.

This clone was detected only once. The gene calls are TRBV4-3 and TRBJ2-7; a weak D match, TRBD1 (6 bases). V lost 7 bases to trimming and J lost 6 bases, with 13 bases between them. This CDR3 comprises 12 residues. Germline lookup yields CDR1 LGHNA and CDR2 YSLEER. The CDR3 DNA follows: TGCGCCAGCAAGGACCCGACAGGCGAGCAGTACTTC. Its translation is CASKDPTGEQYF.

V and J are TRBV5-1 and TRBJ2-2; 9 bases fit TRBD2. Germline-derived CDR1 and CDR2 are SGHRS and YFSETQ. The CDR3 has 17 amino acids. V lost 0 bases to trimming and J lost 4 bases; unmatched junction nucleotides: 7. The CDR3 sequence is CASSLVLAGEGTGELFF. CDR3 DNA sequence: TGCGCCAGCAGCTTGGTACTAGCGGGCGAAGGCACCGGGGAGCTGTTTTTT.

This chain connects TRBV2 to TRBJ2-1; 8 bases align to TRBD1. CDR3 length: 15 residues. V gave up 4 bases and J gave up 1 base; unmatched junction bases: 3. Looked up from germline, CDR1 is SNHLY and CDR2 is FYNNEI. DNA of the CDR3: TGTGCCAGCAGTGTGGACAGGGCATCCTACAATGAGCAGTTCTTC. This translates into CASSVDRASYNEQFF.

CDR3 sequence reads: CASSDPAALGSTDTQYF. CDR3 DNA sequence: TGTGCCAGCAGTGATCCGGCAGCTCTAGGTAGCACAGATACGCAGTATTTT. The V call is TRBV25-1, the J call TRBJ2-3; no clear D gene. Trimming removed 3 bases from V and 0 bases from J, with 16 bases in between. The CDR3 consists of 17 residues. Looked up from germline, CDR1 is MGHDK and CDR2 is SYGVNS.

The rearrangement uses TRBV11-2 and TRBJ1-2; a weak D match, TRBD1 (5 bases). V lost 0 bases and J 3 bases, leaving 8 bases between the germline ends. Germline V gene sequence: CDR1 SGHAT, CDR2 FQNNGV. The CDR3 covers 14 residues. The CDR3 DNA reads as TGTGCCAGCAGCTTAGATCCAGGGTACTATGGCTACACCTTC. Protein product: CASSLDPGYYGYTF.

The rearrangement joins TRBV30 to TRBJ1-2, with 9 bases fitting TRBD1. Looked up from germline, CDR1 is GTSNPN and CDR2 is SVGIG (reference sequence). The junction had 1 base not matched to a gene; V was cut back by 5 bases and J by 6 bases. This CDR3 contains 11 residues. CDR3 nucleotides: TGTGCCTGGGGACAGGGGCATGGCTACACCTTC. Translation gives CAWGQGHGYTF.

This rearrangement joins TRBV27 to TRBJ2-7; D is tentatively TRBD1 or TRBD2 (5 bases each). Germline lookup yields CDR1 MNHEY and CDR2 SMNVEV (reference sequence). Trimming took off 5 bases at V and 2 bases at J, with 16 bases between the two ends. The CDR3 extends over 15 amino acids. The CDR3 is CASSIVGTRAYEQYF. The DNA of the CDR3 is TGTGCCAGCAGTATCGTTGGGACCCGCGCCTACGAGCAGTACTTC.

J is TRBJ1-1 and V is TRBV11-3; D gene ambiguous. Per germline, CDR1 SGHNT and CDR2 YENEEA. This CDR3 region has 13 residues. The V end was cut by 5 bases, the J end by 5 bases, with 12 bases between. CDR3 protein: CASSRLEGTEAFF. DNA of the CDR3: TGTGCCAGCAGCCGTTTGGAGGGAACTGAAGCTTTCTTT.

This clone was seen a few times. The V and J genes are TRBV27 and TRBJ2-5; a possible D gene is TRBD2 (6 bases). V lost 8 bases and J 5 bases, leaving 6 bases between the germline ends. The CDR3 is 10 residues long. Germline-derived CDR1 and CDR2 are MNHEY and SMNVEV (reference sequence). CDR3 in amino acids: CASGRETQYF. The CDR3 DNA sequence: TGTGCCAGCGGGAGGGAGACCCAGTACTTC.

The CDR3 DNA is TGCGCCAGCAGTATTACTAGCCGCGATGAGCAGTTCTTC. Amino acid sequence: CASSITSRDEQFF. The chain is built from TRBV5-1 and TRBJ2-1; perhaps TRBD2 as D (6 bases). Trimming removed 5 bases from V and 8 bases from J, with 14 bases in between. The CDR3 is made up of 13 amino acids. Germline loops: CDR1 SGHRS, CDR2 YFSETQ.

The chain uses TRBV5-8 and TRBJ2-5; D gene ambiguous. This CDR3 spans 14 amino acids. Germline V gene data show CDR1 as SGHTS and CDR2 as YDEGEE. V shed 2 bases and J shed 5 bases, with 13 bases lying between them. The CDR3 sequence: CASSFHGAFETQYF. As DNA, the CDR3 is TGTGCCAGCAGCTTCCACGGCGCCTTCGAGACCCAGTACTTC.

This sequence joins TRBV11-2 and TRBJ1-3; tentative D call: TRBD1 (5 bases). Trimming pared 2 bases from V and 6 bases from J, leaving 17 bases between. CDR1 SGHAT and CDR2 FQNNGV come from the germline V gene. This CDR3 has 16 residues. CDR3 coding DNA: TGTGCCAGCAGCTTACTAATCGGGACGGATTTAAACACCATATATTTT. Amino acid sequence: CASSLLIGTDLNTIYF.

The V call is TRBV27, the J call TRBJ1-5, with D hard to call. The CDR3 runs to 15 residues. The germline gives CDR1 MNHEY, CDR2 SMNVEV (reference sequence). V was clipped by 5 bases and J by 0 bases, with 11 bases between them. The CDR3: CASSVVGYSNQPQHF. The CDR3 DNA reads TGTGCCAGCAGTGTCGTGGGGTATAGCAATCAGCCCCAGCATTTT.

This chain links TRBV25-1 with TRBJ2-3, with 8 bases lining up with TRBD1. The V gene end was trimmed by 4 bases and the J gene end by 2 bases; junction bases not matched to a gene: 2. The length of the CDR3 is 14 residues. Per the germline V gene, CDR1 is MGHDK and CDR2 is SYGVNS. Here the CDR3 DNA reads TGTGCCAGCAGTGGGACAGGGAACACAGATACGCAGTATTTT. Translating it yields CASSGTGNTDTQYF.

Points on this clone: At one of its ends the junction is not consistent with the germline gene, which may arise from a read error. The CDR3 sequence: CASSYRGAGGLGDF. The DNA of the CDR3 is TGTGCCAGCAGCTACCGAGGTGCGGGAGGCCTCGGGGACTTC. The chain has TRBV28 and TRBJ2-7, with 8 bases that match TRBD2. The CDR3 is 14 residues long. Germline V gene data show CDR1 as MDHEN and CDR2 as SYDVKM.

This sequence joins TRBV7-9 and TRBJ1-3; TRBD1 is a possible D gene (6 bases). CDR3 length equals 16 residues. Germline loops: CDR1 SEHNR, CDR2 FQNEAQ (reference sequence). Trimming cost V 5 bases and J 0 bases, with 14 bases left between them. This CDR3 reads CASSPVGASSGNTIYF. The CDR3 DNA reads TGTGCCAGCAGCCCGGTGGGGGCTAGCTCTGGAAACACCATATATTTT.

This rearrangement joins TRBV6-1 to TRBJ1-5, with no clear D. This CDR3 has 14 amino acids. Between the trimmed V and J ends, which lost 6 bases and 3 bases, there was a span of 12 bases. Germline V gene lookup returns CDR1 MNHNS and CDR2 SASEGT. The CDR3 region has the DNA TGTGCCAGCAGCCTCGAAGGGAACAATCAGCCCCAGCATTTT. Translated: CASSLEGNNQPQHF.

The chain has TRBV7-3 and TRBJ2-3; D perhaps matches TRBD2 (5 bases). The CDR3 runs 16 residues. The V end lost 3 bases, the J end lost 1 base, and 14 bases lay between the germline ends. Germline loops: CDR1 SGHTA, CDR2 FQGTGA. The CDR3, as DNA: TGTGCCAGCAGCTTCGAACTAGGCGAGGGCACAGATACGCAGTATTTT. This encodes CASSFELGEGTDTQYF.

V gene TRBV5-1 combines with J gene TRBJ1-1, with D possibly matching TRBD1 (6 bases). Trimming stripped 0 bases from V and 4 bases from J, with 13 bases between. This CDR3 is built from 15 residues. Germline V lookup: CDR1 SGHRS, CDR2 YFSETQ. The CDR3 region is CASSLVAGEATEAFF. As DNA, the CDR3 is TGCGCCAGCAGCTTGGTGGCAGGGGAGGCCACTGAAGCTTTCTTT.

About this clone: One end of the junction is discordant with germline, which a read error may explain. The chain carries TRBV6-6 and TRBJ2-1; a weak D match, TRBD2 (6 bases). This CDR3 contains 11 residues. From germline, CDR1 is MNHNY and CDR2 SVGAGI (reference sequence). The DNA of the CDR3 is TGTGCCAGCACCCCCCGGTCCGGGAGAGTCTTC. Amino acid sequence: CASTPRSGRVF.

In its sample, this clone was seen a few times. The chain recombines TRBV19 with TRBJ2-1; 8 bases align to TRBD1. Germline CDR1 LNHDA, CDR2 SQIVND (reference sequence). The CDR3 runs to 14 residues. V trimming: 6 bases; J trimming: 7 bases; junction bases outside the gene matches: 8. CDR3 sequence: CASRATGDRNEQFF. The CDR3 coding sequence is TGTGCCAGTAGGGCGACAGGGGATAGGAATGAGCAGTTCTTC.